The entry below describes one TCR beta chain. The antigen it recognizes is unknown. Base qualities are not provided; no much larger clone lies one nucleotide away. TCRdb names Illumina HiSeq 2500 as the instrument used. Quantitative 5'-RACE with molecular barcodes was the method used to prepare the TCR beta libraries. The original methods were these. A new computational method, built on a probabilistic model of VDJ rearrangement, was used to identify disease-linked TCR variants. TCRdb reprocessed the public reads (quality trimming at Q25 with fastp, clone calling with MiXCR) and kept in-frame beta chains. For every CDR3 protein sequence, its rows merge into one entry that carries the most common genes and DNA. It is TCRdb's table, rather than the study itself, that gives the V and J calls and clone size. Counted in this sample were roughly 180,000 distinct CDR3 sequences; 11% of them appeared once. The ten largest make up about 28% of the sample.

The germline ends are 15 bases apart after V is trimmed by 5 bases and J by 2 bases. Reading the germline V gene (reference sequence) gives CDR1 SEHNR and CDR2 FQNEAQ. The cysteine opens and the phenylalanine closes a CDR3 of 15 amino acids. Kept here is only the CDR3 DNA, which spans 45 bases and is read in frame from base 1. These data originate in a study of CD8 T cells in ankylosing spondylitis (TCRdb year 2017). Study-level background: The study profiled T cell receptor beta repertoires in healthy donors and ankylosing spondylitis patients to find disease-linked TCR variants. The full study cohort comprised approximately 23 ankylosing spondylitis patients and some 100 healthy donors. Peripheral blood was sampled, and synovial fluid was also collected from ankylosing spondylitis patients.

The paper as a whole reports these results and caveats: According to the report, matched synovial fluid samples from ankylosing spondylitis patients were significantly enriched for the disease-linked clones. A TCR beta motif of about eight highly homologous amino acid variants appeared characteristic of blood from ankylosing spondylitis patients. Some of the motif variants had been reported before in the synovial fluid and blood of reactive arthritis patients, a finding that suggests common disease-initiation mechanisms. In peripheral blood, the disease-linked clones were found at relatively low frequencies and had a CD8+ phenotype.

This clonotype was obtained from a male donor with ankylosing spondylitis or in good health (not recorded which). The sequence links TRBV7-9 to TRBJ2-5; the D gene is possibly TRBD1, with 6 bases matching. Sequencing was done on a sample of blood, either unsorted or a sorted T cell fraction (not recorded which). CDR3 region: CASSPPSRGQETQYF. The DNA reads TGTGCCAGCAGCCCCCCCTCCAGGGGACAAGAGACCCAGTACTTC.